Listed below are T cell receptor beta chains from one sample, sequenced in a study of T cell clones after liver transplantation. Some clones are missing from TCRdb's copy, which holds only in-frame ones; the method was immunoSEQ multiplex PCR. Of some 6,000 clones in the sample, 70% to 80% were seen once. The sample here was CD8+ T cells from blood, taken approximately 3.5 years after liver transplant. The receptors stem from a human patient who received a liver transplant. Some T cells may be provided by the graft donor. The CDR3 runs from the conserved cysteine through the conserved F or W. D genes are given only for firm matches. Not every row has a clone size; where given, it reads once, few, many or a size class.

>TRBV28|.|TRBJ1-1|few
TGTGCCAGTCAGTTTACGGACACTGAAGCTTTCTTT
CASQFTDTEAFF
>TRBV19|TRBD2|TRBJ2-7|few
TGTGCCAGTAGTAGTGGGAGGGGTCCCTACGAGCAGTACTTC
CASSSGRGPYEQYF
>TRBV5-1|TRBD2|TRBJ2-2|once
TGCGCCAGCAGCTTGGCTAGCGGATCCGGGGAGCTGTTTTTT
CASSLASGSGELFF
>TRBV7-6|.|TRBJ2-2|.
TGTGCCAGCAGCTTATGGGCAGGGGCGAACACCGGGGAGCTGTTTTTT
CASSLWAGANTGELFF
>TRBV7-2|.|TRBJ2-7|.
TGTGCCAGCAGCTTAAAGGGACATAGGTTCTACGAGCAGTACTTC
CASSLKGHRFYEQYF
>TRBV28|TRBD1|TRBJ1-5|.
TGTGCCAGCCGAAACAGGGGGTTTGCAAATCAGCCCCAGCATTTT
CASRNRGFANQPQHF
>TRBV27|TRBD2|TRBJ2-7|.
TGTGCCAGCAGTGGGGCGGCCGTCGGGACTAGCGGCTACGAGCAGTACTTC
CASSGAAVGTSGYEQYF
>TRBV28|TRBD2|TRBJ2-7|.
TGTGCCAGCAGTTTAGTCCCACTAGCGGGGCCCTACGAGCAGTACTTC
CASSLVPLAGPYEQYF
>TRBV7-6|TRBD1|TRBJ1-5|.
TGTGCCAGCAGCTCCGGACAGGGAGGTCAGCCCCAGCATTTT
CASSSGQGGQPQHF
>TRBV28|.|TRBJ2-7|.
TGTGCCAGCAGTTTAGTGGGGTCCCCAAACGAGCAGTACTTC
CASSLVGSPNEQYF
>TRBV27|TRBD1|TRBJ2-2|.
TGTGCCACCTGTGACAGGGAAGTCCCCGGGGAGCTGTTTTTT
CATCDREVPGELFF
>TRBV4-1|.|TRBJ2-7|.
TGCGCCAGCAGCCAAGTCTTCATCCCTATGCTAGGGGCCTACGAGCAGTACTTC
CASSQVFIPMLGAYEQYF
>TRBV7-8|.|TRBJ2-3|.
TGTGCCAGCAGCTCCTTCTTTCATCACGGGACGCTGGATACGCAGTATTTT
CASSSFFHHGTLDTQYF
>TRBV19|TRBD1|TRBJ2-7|.
TGTGCCAGTAGTTCAGGGGGCTCCTACGAGCAGTACTTC
CASSSGGSYEQYF
>TRBV6-5|.|TRBJ1-1|.
TGTGCCAGCAGTTACTCGCCGGGGCTCGGCACTGAAGCTTTCTTT
CASSYSPGLGTEAFF
>TRBV12-5|.|TRBJ2-3|.
TGTGCTAGTGGTTTGGACGGGAGCACAGATACGCAGTATTTT
CASGLDGSTDTQYF
>TRBV9|.|TRBJ1-1|few
TGTGCCAGCAGCGGTGGATTTCAAGCTGAAGCTTTCTTT
CASSGGFQAEAFF
>TRBV27|TRBD1|TRBJ2-3|.
TGTGCCAGCAGTATGACAGGGGATACAGATACGCAGTATTTT
CASSMTGDTDTQYF
>TRBV5-1|.|TRBJ1-1|.
TGCGCCAGCAGTAACGGGAAAATGAACACTGAAGCTTTCTTT
CASSNGKMNTEAFF
>TRBV19|TRBD1|TRBJ2-7|.
TGTGCCAGTACCCCGGGACAGGGGGGATTCTACGAGCAGTACTTC
CASTPGQGGFYEQYF
>TRBV13|.|TRBJ1-1|.
TGTGCCAGCAGCTTAGTGGGAACTGAAGCTTTCTTT
CASSLVGTEAFF
>TRBV11-2|.|TRBJ1-1|few
TGTGCCAGCAGCCCCATCAGCACTGAAGCTTTCTTT
CASSPISTEAFF
>TRBV11-2|TRBD2|TRBJ2-7|.
TGTGCCAGCAGCTTAGACACGACAGGACTAGCGCTAGCCTACGAGCAGTACTTC
CASSLDTTGLALAYEQYF
>TRBV7-6|.|TRBJ2-3|once
TGTGCCAGCAGCTTACCGAGACATGTAATGAGTGGGGTTGGTACGCAGTATTTT
CASSLPRHVMSGVGTQYF
>TRBV30|.|TRBJ2-6|.
TGTGCCTGGAGCGACTCGTTAGGGGCCAACGTCCTGACTTTC
CAWSDSLGANVLTF
>TRBV5-1|TRBD1|TRBJ1-5|.
TGCGCCAGCAGCTTAACAGGGGATGTCAATCAGCCCCAGCATTTT
CASSLTGDVNQPQHF
>TRBV27|.|TRBJ1-4|.
TGTGCCAGCAGTTTATCATCAGGGGATGGATATGAAAAACTGTTTTTT
CASSLSSGDGYEKLFF